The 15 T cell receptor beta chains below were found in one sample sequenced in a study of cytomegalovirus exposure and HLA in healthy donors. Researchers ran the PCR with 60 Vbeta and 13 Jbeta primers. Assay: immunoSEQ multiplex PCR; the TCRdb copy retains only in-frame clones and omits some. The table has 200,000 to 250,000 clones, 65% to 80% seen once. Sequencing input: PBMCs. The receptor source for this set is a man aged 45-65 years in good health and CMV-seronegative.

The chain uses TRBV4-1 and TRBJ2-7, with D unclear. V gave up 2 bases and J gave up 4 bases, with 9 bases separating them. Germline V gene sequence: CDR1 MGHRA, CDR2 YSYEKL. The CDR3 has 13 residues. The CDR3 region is CASSQTPKYEQYF. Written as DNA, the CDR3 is TGCGCCAGCAGCCAAACCCCTAAGTACGAGCAGTACTTC.

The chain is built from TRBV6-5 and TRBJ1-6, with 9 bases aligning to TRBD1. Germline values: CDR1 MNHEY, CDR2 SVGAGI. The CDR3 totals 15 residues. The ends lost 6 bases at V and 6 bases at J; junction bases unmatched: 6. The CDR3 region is CASRGQGLGNSPLHF. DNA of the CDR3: TGTGCCAGCAGGGGACAGGGTCTCGGTAATTCACCCCTCCACTTT.

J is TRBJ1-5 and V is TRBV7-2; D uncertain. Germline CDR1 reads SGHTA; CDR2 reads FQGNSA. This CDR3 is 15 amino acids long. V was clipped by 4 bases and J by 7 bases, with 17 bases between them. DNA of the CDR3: TGTGCCAGCAGCTACGATCTGGCGGCCGGGCAGCCCCAGCATTTT. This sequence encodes CASSYDLAAGQPQHF.

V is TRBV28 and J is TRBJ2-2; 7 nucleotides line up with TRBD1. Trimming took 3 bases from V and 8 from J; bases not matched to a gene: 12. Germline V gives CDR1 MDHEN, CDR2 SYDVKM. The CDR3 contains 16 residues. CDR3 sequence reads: CASSLSGTVSWGELFF. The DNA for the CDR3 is TGTGCCAGCAGTTTGAGTGGGACAGTGAGTTGGGGGGAGCTGTTTTTT. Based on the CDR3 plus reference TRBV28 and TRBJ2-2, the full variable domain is DVKVTQSSRYLVKRTGEKVFLECVQDMDHENMFWYRQDPGLGLRLIYFSYDVKMKEKGDIPEGYSVSREKKERFSLILESASTNQTSMYLCASSLSGTVSWGELFFGEGSRLTVL.

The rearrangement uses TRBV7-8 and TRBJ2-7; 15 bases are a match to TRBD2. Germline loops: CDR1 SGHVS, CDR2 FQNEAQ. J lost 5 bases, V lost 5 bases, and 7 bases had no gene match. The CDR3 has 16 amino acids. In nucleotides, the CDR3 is TGTGCCAGCAGCCCTGGACTAGCGGGAGGGCCGCACGAGCAGTACTTC. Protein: CASSPGLAGGPHEQYF. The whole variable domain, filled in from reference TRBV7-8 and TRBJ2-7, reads GAGVSQSPRYKVAKRGQDVALRCDPISGHVSLFWYQQALGQGPEFLTYFQNEAQLDKSGLPSDRFFAERPEGSVSTLKIQRTQQEDSAVYLCASSPGLAGGPHEQYFGPGTRLTVT.

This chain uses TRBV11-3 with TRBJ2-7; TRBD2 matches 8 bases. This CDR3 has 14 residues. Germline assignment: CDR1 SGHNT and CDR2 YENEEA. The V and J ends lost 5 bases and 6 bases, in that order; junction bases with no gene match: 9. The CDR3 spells CASSPGLASVEQYF. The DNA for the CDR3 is TGTGCCAGCAGCCCCGGACTAGCATCCGTCGAGCAGTACTTC.

In DNA form, the CDR3 reads TGTGCCAGCAGCGGAACAGGGGGGCACGAGCAGTACTTC. Residues: CASSGTGGHEQYF. The V gene is TRBV9, the J gene TRBJ2-7; 8 nucleotides align to TRBD1. V shed 3 bases and J 5 bases; nucleotides not matched to a gene: 4. CDR1 and CDR2 (germline): SGDLS, YYNGEE. The CDR3 totals 13 residues.

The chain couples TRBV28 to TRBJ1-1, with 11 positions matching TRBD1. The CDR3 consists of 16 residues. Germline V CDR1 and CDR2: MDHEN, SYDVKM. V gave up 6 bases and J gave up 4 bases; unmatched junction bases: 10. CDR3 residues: CASSEPGQGDSTEAFF. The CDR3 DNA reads TGTGCCAGCAGCGAACCGGGACAGGGGGATTCCACTGAAGCTTTCTTT.

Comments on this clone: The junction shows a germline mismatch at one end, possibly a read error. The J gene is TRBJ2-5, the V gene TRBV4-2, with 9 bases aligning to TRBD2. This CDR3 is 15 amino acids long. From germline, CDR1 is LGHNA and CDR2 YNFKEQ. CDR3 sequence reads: CASSPSSGAEETQHF. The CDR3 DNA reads TGTGCCAGCAGCCCATCTAGCGGGGCCGAGGAGACCCAGCACTTC.

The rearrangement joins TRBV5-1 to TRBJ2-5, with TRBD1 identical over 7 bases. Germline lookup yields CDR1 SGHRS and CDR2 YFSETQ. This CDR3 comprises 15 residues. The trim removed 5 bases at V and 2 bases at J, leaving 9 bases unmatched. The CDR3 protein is CASSSSGQIQETQYF. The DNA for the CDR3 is TGCGCCAGCAGTTCATCGGGACAGATACAAGAGACCCAGTACTTC.

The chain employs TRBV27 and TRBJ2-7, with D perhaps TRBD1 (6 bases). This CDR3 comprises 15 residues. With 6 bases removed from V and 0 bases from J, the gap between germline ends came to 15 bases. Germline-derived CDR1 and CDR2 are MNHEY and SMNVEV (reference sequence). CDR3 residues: CASSSRQVGSYEQYF. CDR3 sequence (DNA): TGTGCCAGCAGCTCCAGACAGGTGGGCTCCTACGAGCAGTACTTC.

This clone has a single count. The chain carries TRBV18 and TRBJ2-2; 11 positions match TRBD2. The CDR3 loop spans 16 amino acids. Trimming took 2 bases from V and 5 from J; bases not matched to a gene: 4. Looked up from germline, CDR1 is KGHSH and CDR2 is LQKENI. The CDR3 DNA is TGTGCCAGCTCACCAACTAGCGGGAGTAGAACCGGGGAGCTGTTTTTT. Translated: CASSPTSGSRTGELFF.

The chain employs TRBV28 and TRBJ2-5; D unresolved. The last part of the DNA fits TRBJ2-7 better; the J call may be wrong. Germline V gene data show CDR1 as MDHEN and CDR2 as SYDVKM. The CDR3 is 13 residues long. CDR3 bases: TGTGCCAGCAGTTGGGCCAACTCCTACGAGCAGTACTTC. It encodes CASSWANSYEQYF.

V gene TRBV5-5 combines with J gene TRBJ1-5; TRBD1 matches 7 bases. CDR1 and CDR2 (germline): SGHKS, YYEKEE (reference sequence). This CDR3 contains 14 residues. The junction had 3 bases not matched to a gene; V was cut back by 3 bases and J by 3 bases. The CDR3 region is CASSSGQPNQPQHF. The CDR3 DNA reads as TGTGCCAGCAGCTCGGGACAGCCCAATCAGCCCCAGCATTTT.

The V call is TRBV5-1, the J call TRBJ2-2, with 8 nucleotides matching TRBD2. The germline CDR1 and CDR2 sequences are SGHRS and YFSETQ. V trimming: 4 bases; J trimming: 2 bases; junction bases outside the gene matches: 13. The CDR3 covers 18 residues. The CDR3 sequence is CASSLRQSGTRNTGELFF. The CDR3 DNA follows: TGCGCCAGCAGCCTTCGACAATCCGGGACTAGAAACACCGGGGAGCTGTTTTTT.